The rows below give T cell receptor beta chains drawn from one sample of a study of blood T cells in healthy people across ages. One entry per CDR3 protein, called by TCRdb with MiXCR from the 5' RACE reads. Here the sample spans approximately 780,000 distinct CDR3 sequences, 20% to 30% being singletons. The same data also contributed to another study, on T cells of mothers and their children.

The specimen sequenced was blood. The receptor source for this set is a boy aged 10-17 years in good health. CDR3s include the opening cysteine and the closing phenylalanine or tryptophan.

j_call: TRBJ2-2
v_call: TRBV29-1
cdr3_aa: CSASGQTITGELFF

j_call: TRBJ2-1
v_call: TRBV15
cdr3_aa: CATSLDQYNEQFF

j_call: TRBJ1-3
v_call: TRBV6-5
cdr3_aa: CASRLQGSGNTIYF

j_call: TRBJ2-3
v_call: TRBV7-3
cdr3_aa: CASSLEGARTDTQYF

j_call: TRBJ2-7
v_call: TRBV24-1
cdr3_aa: CATQDSGRPSEQYF

j_call: TRBJ1-1
v_call: TRBV12-3/TRBV12-4
cdr3_aa: CASSTMENTEAFF

j_call: TRBJ2-5
v_call: TRBV20-1
cdr3_aa: CSAIPGQARETQYF

j_call: -
v_call: TRBV9
cdr3_aa: CASSVGLAGYEQYF

j_call: TRBJ1-4
v_call: TRBV5-1
cdr3_aa: CASSLDGRSYEKLFF

j_call: TRBJ2-5
v_call: TRBV27
cdr3_aa: CASSSLPGQVGQTQYF

j_call: TRBJ1-2
v_call: TRBV10-2
cdr3_aa: CASSARGPSDGYTF

j_call: TRBJ1-2
v_call: TRBV19
cdr3_aa: CASSGWTGLGYTF

j_call: TRBJ2-2
v_call: TRBV5-1
cdr3_aa: CASSYTRQTGELFF

j_call: TRBJ2-5
v_call: TRBV7-9
cdr3_aa: CASSDQTQYF

j_call: TRBJ2-1
v_call: TRBV9
cdr3_aa: CASSGGGGRNNEQFF

j_call: TRBJ2-5
v_call: TRBV9
cdr3_aa: CASSPQAGGKETQYF

j_call: -
v_call: TRBV9
cdr3_aa: CVSSVSGGGNEQFF

j_call: TRBJ2-6
v_call: TRBV11-1
cdr3_aa: CASSLGGDLSGANVLTF

j_call: TRBJ2-3
v_call: TRBV5-1
cdr3_aa: CASSLHRDTDTQYF

j_call: TRBJ2-3
v_call: TRBV29-1
cdr3_aa: CSVDFAGGSTDTQYF

j_call: TRBJ2-3
v_call: TRBV12-3/TRBV12-4
cdr3_aa: CASSQGRGRFDTQYF

j_call: TRBJ2-1
v_call: TRBV5-1
cdr3_aa: CASSLYRVADNEQFF

j_call: TRBJ2-1
v_call: TRBV20-1
cdr3_aa: CSAIEETVSNEQFF

j_call: TRBJ2-2
v_call: TRBV12-3/TRBV12-4
cdr3_aa: CASSDGLNTGELFF

j_call: TRBJ1-6
v_call: TRBV29-1
cdr3_aa: CSVAGGDYQNSPLHF

j_call: TRBJ2-3
v_call: TRBV5-1
cdr3_aa: CASSLNGDTDAQYF

j_call: -
v_call: TRBV7-3
cdr3_aa: CASSPGKRTGVYNEQFF

j_call: TRBJ2-6
v_call: TRBV5-5
cdr3_aa: CASSLLPRDRANVLTF

j_call: TRBJ1-2
v_call: TRBV6-2/TRBV6-3
cdr3_aa: CASSYSTESNYGYTF

j_call: TRBJ2-3
v_call: TRBV30
cdr3_aa: CAWSVRGADTQYF

j_call: TRBJ1-4
v_call: TRBV28
cdr3_aa: CASSSQQGANEKLFF

j_call: TRBJ2-7
v_call: TRBV29-1
cdr3_aa: CSVEDDRLRSSYEQYF

j_call: TRBJ2-5
v_call: TRBV2
cdr3_aa: CASRTGTGGSQETQYF

j_call: TRBJ1-2
v_call: TRBV11-2
cdr3_aa: CASSLDRGSGYGYTF

j_call: TRBJ1-2
v_call: TRBV12-3/TRBV12-4
cdr3_aa: CASSPTGTNGCTF

j_call: TRBJ1-5
v_call: TRBV15
cdr3_aa: CATSREGLSNQPQHF

j_call: TRBJ2-5
v_call: TRBV3-1
cdr3_aa: CASSQTQRQETQYF

j_call: TRBJ2-3
v_call: TRBV5-4
cdr3_aa: CASSLVLAGASTDTQYF

j_call: TRBJ2-3
v_call: TRBV5-1
cdr3_aa: CASSSPRGPRDTQYF

j_call: TRBJ2-5
v_call: TRBV18
cdr3_aa: CASSPTGQETQYF

j_call: TRBJ1-4
v_call: TRBV10-2
cdr3_aa: CASRETGRGEKLFF

j_call: TRBJ2-3
v_call: TRBV12-3/TRBV12-4
cdr3_aa: CAIPGPSADTQYF

j_call: TRBJ2-1
v_call: TRBV4-1
cdr3_aa: CASSQTGVTNEQFF

j_call: TRBJ1-1
v_call: TRBV20-1
cdr3_aa: CSASAPRDGNTEAFF

j_call: TRBJ2-1
v_call: TRBV3-1
cdr3_aa: CATDGGTSTYNEQFF

j_call: TRBJ1-2
v_call: TRBV20-1
cdr3_aa: CSARDEGGAVWGYTF

j_call: TRBJ1-4
v_call: TRBV6-1
cdr3_aa: CASRRRDGEKLFF

j_call: -
v_call: TRBV7-8
cdr3_aa: CASSPHLSGLADNEQFF

j_call: TRBJ2-7
v_call: TRBV10-3
cdr3_aa: CAISSRGGEQYF

j_call: TRBJ2-2
v_call: TRBV10-1
cdr3_aa: CASSEHGGANTGELFF

j_call: TRBJ2-6
v_call: TRBV2
cdr3_aa: CASSGQGTPSGANVLTF